This TCR beta chain was observed in a study of T-cell memory formation after mild COVID-19. Study details: Largely, TCR clusters stayed within a single donor. Findings and limits, study-wide: Memory from before infection featured some responding clones, which suggests cross-reactive memory joined. Shrinking CD4+ clones were chiefly CM and EM; CD8+ ones were chiefly EMRA.

The CDR3 loop spans 15 amino acids. V was pared by 0 bases and J by 6 bases, with 12 bases between. Germline-derived CDR1 and CDR2 are MNHEY and SVGAGI. 5'RACE, which relied on constant-segment primers, yielded TCR alpha and TCR beta cDNA libraries carrying sample barcodes and UMIs. In TCRdb, the 5' RACE reads were re-called with MiXCR into one record per CDR3 protein. The sample shows 540,000 or so distinct CDR3 sequences, about 20% of them seen only once. This clonotype was counted only a few times. The antigen remains undetermined. V usage is TRBV6-5 and J usage is TRBJ2-1, with no clear D. The source of this sequence is an adult woman who had mild COVID-19 (a few samples of this study predate the infection). Cell type and time point are not known. The sample consisted of PBMCs or a T cell subset sorted from them (not recorded which). The CDR3 DNA is TGTGCCAGCAGTTACTCTAGGGCCGTGCGCAATGAGCAGTTCTTC. Protein: CASSYSRAVRNEQFF.